Sequencing of this T cell receptor beta chain was carried out in a study of control samples from healthy donors and cancer patients. Produced via immunoSEQ multiplex PCR; TCRdb's table is partial and in-frame only. The profile shows 390,000 or so clones, about nine tenths of them singletons. The CDR3 sequence is 13 residues long. Germline V lookup: CDR1 SGHRS, CDR2 YFSETQ. V shed 2 bases and J shed 3 bases, with 8 bases lying between them. This TCR was sampled from a man aged 40-49 years with head and neck cancer. The specimen was PBMCs. V usage is TRBV5-1 and J usage is TRBJ1-2; D might be TRBD1 (5 bases). CDR3 bases: TGCGCCAGCAGCTTCGGCAGGGACTATGGCTACACCTTC. It is translated as CASSFGRDYGYTF.